The present entry profiles one TCR beta chain with its context. The data are from a study of T cell clusters in autoimmune cytopenias. TRB was amplified by touch-down multiplex PCR, primer pools A and B combined. TCRdb reanalyzed the multiplex PCR reads, giving one entry per CDR3 protein sequence and no DNA. Its table records roughly 5,200 distinct CDR3 sequences. This CDR3 spans 13 amino acids. CDR1 and CDR2 from the germline V gene are KGHDR and SFDVKD. Each sample's input was around 270 ng genomic DNA, 30,000 to 45,000 genome equivalents. These sequences were also reported in another study, on T cell repertoires in aging, cancer and after chemotherapy.

What was sequenced was peripheral blood. The source of this sequence is a human donor in good health. The rearrangement uses TRBV24-1 and TRBJ1-1. The CDR3 is CATSDLTDTEAFF.